A selection of T cell receptor beta chains follows, all from one sample in a study of blood T cell repertoires in COVID-19. Sequenced by immunoSEQ multiplex PCR; TCRdb stores in-frame clones only, minus some. The sample shows around 26,000 clones, roughly 89% of them seen only once. The material sequenced was peripheral blood. The receptor set was obtained from a human donor in a cohort sampled during active COVID-19. Both conserved end residues are part of each CDR3. A D gene is named only where the DNA matches it firmly. Only part of the rows carry a size: once, few, many, or a class if the clone is expanded.

d_gene: .
abundance: .
v_gene: TRBV7-9
j_gene: TRBJ2-1
CDR3nt: TGTGCCAGCGGGGAGGGGGGACCCCTTGGGGAGCAGTTCTTC
CDR3aa: CASGEGGPLGEQFF

d_gene: TRBD2
abundance: .
v_gene: TRBV11-1
j_gene: TRBJ2-1
CDR3nt: TGTGCCAGCAGCCCAAGGGTCCTAGCGGGAGCGGATGAGCAGTTCTTC
CDR3aa: CASSPRVLAGADEQFF

d_gene: .
abundance: .
v_gene: TRBV7-8
j_gene: TRBJ2-5
CDR3nt: TGTGCCAGCAGCAAAGTGCGGGAAGATGGGACCCAGTACTTC
CDR3aa: CASSKVREDGTQYF

d_gene: TRBD1
abundance: .
v_gene: TRBV29-1
j_gene: TRBJ2-7
CDR3nt: TGCAGCGTTGACCCCGGACAGGGGGCAGACGAGCAGTACTTC
CDR3aa: CSVDPGQGADEQYF

d_gene: TRBD1
abundance: few
v_gene: TRBV24-1
j_gene: TRBJ2-3
CDR3nt: TGTGCCACCAGTGATAGACAGGGGAATTGGCCAGATACGCAGTATTTT
CDR3aa: CATSDRQGNWPDTQYF

d_gene: TRBD1
abundance: once
v_gene: TRBV6-6
j_gene: TRBJ1-5
CDR3nt: TGTGCCAGCAGATACGACAGGGGGAGCAATCAGCCCCAGCATTTT
CDR3aa: CASRYDRGSNQPQHF

d_gene: TRBD1
abundance: .
v_gene: TRBV11-2
j_gene: TRBJ2-1
CDR3nt: TGTGCCAGCAGCGTAGTAAGGGGGCTCTCCTACAATGAGCAGTTCTTC
CDR3aa: CASSVVRGLSYNEQFF

d_gene: .
abundance: .
v_gene: TRBV11-2
j_gene: TRBJ1-2
CDR3nt: TGTGCCAGCAGCTTTGGACAGCTTTATGGCTACACCTTC
CDR3aa: CASSFGQLYGYTF

d_gene: .
abundance: .
v_gene: TRBV7-9
j_gene: TRBJ2-3
CDR3nt: TGTGCCAGCAACAAAATTGGGGCGGGGCTCACAGATACGCAGTATTTT
CDR3aa: CASNKIGAGLTDTQYF

d_gene: TRBD1
abundance: .
v_gene: TRBV18
j_gene: TRBJ2-6
CDR3nt: TGTGCCAGCTCACCCCGGGACAGGGCTGGGGCCAACGTCCTGACTTTC
CDR3aa: CASSPRDRAGANVLTF

d_gene: TRBD1
abundance: .
v_gene: TRBV5-1
j_gene: TRBJ2-1
CDR3nt: TGCGCCAGCAGCACAGCCGGGACAGGCGACCCCCCGTTCTTC
CDR3aa: CASSTAGTGDPPFF

d_gene: TRBD1
abundance: .
v_gene: TRBV7-6
j_gene: TRBJ2-7
CDR3nt: TGTGCCAGCAGCTCCCGACAGGGGGTCCTCGAGCAGTACTTC
CDR3aa: CASSSRQGVLEQYF

d_gene: .
abundance: .
v_gene: TRBV5-6
j_gene: TRBJ2-5
CDR3nt: TGTGCCAGCAGCTTGGCGAGGCAGCTACAAGAGACCCAGTACTTC
CDR3aa: CASSLARQLQETQYF

d_gene: .
abundance: .
v_gene: TRBV5-1
j_gene: TRBJ2-5
CDR3nt: TGCGCCAGCAGCTCGTACCAAGAGACCCAGTACTTC
CDR3aa: CASSSYQETQYF

d_gene: TRBD2
abundance: .
v_gene: TRBV3-1/TRBV3-2
j_gene: TRBJ2-4
CDR3nt: TGTGCCAGCAGCCCGCTCGGGGGGGGTACGGACATTCAGTACTTC
CDR3aa: CASSPLGGGTDIQYF

d_gene: .
abundance: .
v_gene: TRBV18
j_gene: TRBJ2-7
CDR3nt: TGTGCCAGCTCACCCCCGAGCTCCTACGAGCAGTACTTC
CDR3aa: CASSPPSSYEQYF

d_gene: TRBD1
abundance: .
v_gene: TRBV5-1
j_gene: TRBJ2-2
CDR3nt: TGCGCCAGCAGCTTGTCAGCAGGACAGGGGAACACCGGGGAGCTGTTTTTT
CDR3aa: CASSLSAGQGNTGELFF

d_gene: TRBD1
abundance: .
v_gene: TRBV19
j_gene: TRBJ2-7
CDR3nt: TGTGCCAGTAGTGCCCCGGGACAGGGGGCAACCTACGAGCAGTACTTC
CDR3aa: CASSAPGQGATYEQYF

d_gene: .
abundance: once
v_gene: TRBV7-8
j_gene: TRBJ2-2
CDR3nt: TGTGCCAGCAGCCCGGAGGCCAGGAGAACCGGGGAGCTGTTTTTT
CDR3aa: CASSPEARRTGELFF

d_gene: .
abundance: .
v_gene: TRBV4-1
j_gene: TRBJ1-2
CDR3nt: TGCGCCAGCAGCCCCCGCGTTGGGGGGGCAAATGGCTACACCTTC
CDR3aa: CASSPRVGGANGYTF

d_gene: TRBD2
abundance: .
v_gene: TRBV27
j_gene: TRBJ2-3
CDR3nt: TGTGCCACCCGCCCTAGCGGGAGGGTAATCACAGATACGCAGTATTTT
CDR3aa: CATRPSGRVITDTQYF

d_gene: TRBD1
abundance: .
v_gene: TRBV11-2
j_gene: TRBJ2-2
CDR3nt: TGTGCCAGCAGCGAGGGACAGGGGGCCGCCGGGGAGCTGTTTTTT
CDR3aa: CASSEGQGAAGELFF

d_gene: TRBD2
abundance: .
v_gene: TRBV10-2
j_gene: TRBJ2-7
CDR3nt: TGCGCCAGCACCCCGGGGGGGCGGTACGAGCAGTACTTC
CDR3aa: CASTPGGRYEQYF

d_gene: TRBD1
abundance: once
v_gene: TRBV5-4
j_gene: TRBJ2-4
CDR3nt: TGTGCCAGCAGCGCGAGGCAGGGGGAAAACATTCAGTACTTC
CDR3aa: CASSARQGENIQYF

d_gene: TRBD1
abundance: .
v_gene: TRBV28
j_gene: TRBJ2-7
CDR3nt: TGTGCCAGCAGCTCCAGGACAGGGGGCTTCGGGAGCACCTCCTACGAGCAGTACTTC
CDR3aa: CASSSRTGGFGSTSYEQYF

d_gene: .
abundance: .
v_gene: TRBV5-4
j_gene: TRBJ2-2
CDR3nt: TGTGCCAGCACCTTGGCGGGCAGGGGGAACACCGGGGAGCTGTTTTTT
CDR3aa: CASTLAGRGNTGELFF

d_gene: .
abundance: .
v_gene: TRBV25-1
j_gene: TRBJ1-6
CDR3nt: TGTGCCAGCAGTGACCCGGCAGGTGGCAATTCACCCCTCCACTTT
CDR3aa: CASSDPAGGNSPLHF

d_gene: TRBD2
abundance: .
v_gene: TRBV2
j_gene: TRBJ2-3
CDR3nt: TGTGCCAGCATTGCCGGGACTACAGGCGATACGCAGTATTTT
CDR3aa: CASIAGTTGDTQYF

d_gene: TRBD1
abundance: .
v_gene: TRBV19
j_gene: TRBJ1-6
CDR3nt: TGTGCCAGTAGTGCGGACAGGGGCCGGAATAATTCACCCCTCCACTTT
CDR3aa: CASSADRGRNNSPLHF

d_gene: TRBD2
abundance: .
v_gene: TRBV5-1
j_gene: TRBJ2-1
CDR3nt: TGCGCCAGCAGCTTGGTAGCTAGCGGGAATAAGGAGCAGTTCTTC
CDR3aa: CASSLVASGNKEQFF

d_gene: TRBD1
abundance: .
v_gene: TRBV11-2
j_gene: TRBJ1-5
CDR3nt: TGTGCCAGCAGCTTAGAGACAGGGGTGAATCAGCCCCAGCATTTT
CDR3aa: CASSLETGVNQPQHF

d_gene: .
abundance: .
v_gene: TRBV3-1/TRBV3-2
j_gene: TRBJ2-1
CDR3nt: TGTGCCAGCAGCCCCGCCTACAATGAGCAGTTCTTC
CDR3aa: CASSPAYNEQFF

d_gene: .
abundance: .
v_gene: TRBV10-1
j_gene: TRBJ2-2
CDR3nt: TGCGCCAGCAGTGGAGCCGTAGGGGAGCTGTTTTTT
CDR3aa: CASSGAVGELFF

d_gene: .
abundance: .
v_gene: TRBV7-2
j_gene: TRBJ2-2
CDR3nt: TGTGCCAGCAGCCTAATGGGGCCTGGGACCGGGGAGCTGTTTTTT
CDR3aa: CASSLMGPGTGELFF

d_gene: .
abundance: .
v_gene: TRBV7-8
j_gene: TRBJ2-7
CDR3nt: TGTGCCAGCAGCTTTGCGGGGGCTCGGGACGAGCAGTACTTC
CDR3aa: CASSFAGARDEQYF

d_gene: .
abundance: .
v_gene: TRBV18
j_gene: TRBJ1-4
CDR3nt: TGTGCCAGCTCACCACCCAGTTCAAATGAAAAACTGTTTTTT
CDR3aa: CASSPPSSNEKLFF

d_gene: .
abundance: .
v_gene: TRBV5-6
j_gene: TRBJ2-5
CDR3nt: TGTGCCAGCACCAAGGACACCCAAGAGACCCAGTACTTC
CDR3aa: CASTKDTQETQYF

d_gene: .
abundance: .
v_gene: TRBV7-9
j_gene: TRBJ1-2
CDR3nt: TGTGCCAGCAGCCCAAACAGAGATGGCTACACCTTC
CDR3aa: CASSPNRDGYTF

d_gene: TRBD1
abundance: .
v_gene: TRBV10-3
j_gene: TRBJ2-5
CDR3nt: TGTGCCATCAGTCTAGGGACAGGGGGAATAGGGGAGACCCAGTACTTC
CDR3aa: CAISLGTGGIGETQYF

d_gene: .
abundance: .
v_gene: TRBV10-3
j_gene: TRBJ2-2
CDR3nt: TGTGCCATCAGTGAACGAGACGGGAGAGATCTGGGGAAGGCCGGGGAGCTGTTTTTT
CDR3aa: CAISERDGRDLGKAGELFF

d_gene: .
abundance: .
v_gene: TRBV4-1
j_gene: TRBJ1-2
CDR3nt: TGCGCCAGCAGCCAAGGATCGGCCGGGGGCTATGGCTACACCTTC
CDR3aa: CASSQGSAGGYGYTF

d_gene: .
abundance: .
v_gene: TRBV3-1/TRBV3-2
j_gene: TRBJ2-2
CDR3nt: TGTGCCAGCAGCCAGTCAGGGAACACCGGGGAGCTGTTTTTT
CDR3aa: CASSQSGNTGELFF

d_gene: TRBD1
abundance: .
v_gene: TRBV10-3
j_gene: TRBJ1-2
CDR3nt: TGTGCCATCACCTCGGACAGGGGGAAAGGCTACACCTTC
CDR3aa: CAITSDRGKGYTF

d_gene: TRBD2
abundance: .
v_gene: TRBV4-1
j_gene: TRBJ2-1
CDR3nt: TGCGCCAGCAGCCAAGGAGTTATCGGGGGGGCCGGTAAGCAGTTCTTC
CDR3aa: CASSQGVIGGAGKQFF

d_gene: TRBD1
abundance: .
v_gene: TRBV5-6
j_gene: TRBJ1-4
CDR3nt: TGTGCCAGCAGCTTGAGGACAGGGGTCATTGAAAAACTGTTTTTT
CDR3aa: CASSLRTGVIEKLFF

d_gene: .
abundance: .
v_gene: TRBV19
j_gene: TRBJ2-2
CDR3nt: TGTGCCAGTAGTAGAGCCGTTACCGGGGAGCTGTTTTTT
CDR3aa: CASSRAVTGELFF

d_gene: TRBD1
abundance: .
v_gene: TRBV7-8
j_gene: TRBJ2-7
CDR3nt: TGTGCCAGCAGCTCGTACCAGGGGGACTCCTACGAGCAGTACTTC
CDR3aa: CASSSYQGDSYEQYF

d_gene: .
abundance: .
v_gene: TRBV5-4
j_gene: TRBJ2-6
CDR3nt: TGTGCCAGCAGCTTGGATAAGGGGATATATGGGGCCAACGTCCTGACTTTC
CDR3aa: CASSLDKGIYGANVLTF

d_gene: .
abundance: .
v_gene: TRBV12-3/TRBV12-4
j_gene: TRBJ1-1
CDR3nt: TGTGCCAGCACCCAGGAGGGTTTTGAAGCTTTCTTT
CDR3aa: CASTQEGFEAFF

d_gene: .
abundance: .
v_gene: TRBV27
j_gene: TRBJ2-2
CDR3nt: TGTGCCAGCACCCGGGAGACTTCGCCGCCTTTCACCGGGGAGCTGTTTTTT
CDR3aa: CASTRETSPPFTGELFF